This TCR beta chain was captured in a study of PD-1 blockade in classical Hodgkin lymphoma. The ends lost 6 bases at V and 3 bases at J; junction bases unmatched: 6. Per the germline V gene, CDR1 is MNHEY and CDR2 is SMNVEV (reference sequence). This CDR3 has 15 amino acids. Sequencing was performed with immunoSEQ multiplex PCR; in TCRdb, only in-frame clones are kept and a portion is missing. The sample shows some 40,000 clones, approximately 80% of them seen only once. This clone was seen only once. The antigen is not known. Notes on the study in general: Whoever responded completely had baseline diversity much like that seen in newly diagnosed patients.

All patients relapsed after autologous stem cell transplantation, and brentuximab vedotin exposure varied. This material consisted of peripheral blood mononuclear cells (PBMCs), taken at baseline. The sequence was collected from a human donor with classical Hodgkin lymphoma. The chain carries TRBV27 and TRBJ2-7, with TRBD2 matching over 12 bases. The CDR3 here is CASSTRTSGNYEQYF. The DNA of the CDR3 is TGTGCCAGCAGCACCCGGACTAGCGGGAACTACGAGCAGTACTTC.